This TCR beta chain was captured in a study of OX40 agonist ivuxolimab in advanced cancers. About the study as a whole: Ivuxolimab was a fully human IgG2 agonistic monoclonal antibody targeting the costimulatory receptor OX40 (CD134). Intravenous ivuxolimab was administered to patients every 2 weeks at six dose levels: 0.01, 0.1, 0.3, 1.5, 3 and 10 mg/kg. Among the 50 to 55 dose-escalation patients, about 20 had hepatocellular carcinoma, roughly 15 melanoma, 9 renal cell carcinoma and 9 head and neck cancer. The dose-escalation cohort was 82.7% male with a mean age of approximately 60 years, ranging from roughly 23 to 90. Patients were allowed to have had prior anti-PD-1, anti-PD-L1 or anti-CTLA-4 therapy, and 40% to 45% of the dose-escalation patients had previously received checkpoint inhibitors. Partial responses were achieved by three dose-escalation patients, of whom one had hepatocellular carcinoma and two had cutaneous melanoma. Peripheral TCRbeta sequencing was intended to test whether TCR sequence diversity was altered and clonal T-cell expansion was caused by ivuxolimab. The paper reports the monotherapy dose-escalation portion (N ≈ 52 patients) of the phase I ivuxolimab trial.

CDR1 SNHLY and CDR2 FYNNEI were looked up in the germline V gene. V ends up 8 bases short and J 1 base short, with an unmatched junction base count of 4. The CDR3 starts with the cysteine, ends with the phenylalanine, and has 14 residues. Only CDR3 DNA remains: 42 bases, in frame from the first base. To sequence the TCRbeta CDR3 region, genomic DNA was isolated from the sorted cells. The immunoSEQ Assay was used to sequence the TCRbeta CDR3 regions. TCRdb stores this immuneACCESS table with in-frame sequences only. Part of the clones is absent; in the studies checked, under half of the shortfall reflects unresolved V genes, and no reason is known for the rest. Here the sample has about 53,000 clones; approximately 90% occur a single time. Less than 2% of the sample rests with the top ten. Concerning this clone itself: Which antigen it targets is not known. No much larger clone exists at a distance of one base, and base qualities are not known.

Patients with a history of autoimmune disease or receiving systemic immunosuppression were excluded from the trial. Peripheral blood for TCR sequencing was collected from all dose cohorts at baseline, on cycle 4 day 1, and on cycle 7 day 1. Samples were obtained from an open-label, multicenter, first-in-human phase I dose-escalation trial of ivuxolimab. The trial enrolled adults with locally advanced or metastatic head and neck squamous cell, hepatocellular, melanoma or renal cell carcinoma. Before TCR sequencing, CD4+ T cells and CD8+ T cells from peripheral blood were sorted into separate populations. Overall study results and their limits: In the 0.1-3.0 mg/kg groups, partial responders were among the patients with the lowest normalized peripheral clonal expansion, particularly in CD8+ T cells. Antigen specificity was not determined for the clonally expanded peripheral T cells. After ivuxolimab, expanded clones were on average more numerous among CD8+ T cells than among CD4+ T cells. At doses from 0.1 to 3.0 mg/kg, clonal expansion was seen in both CD4+ and CD8+ blood T cells between baseline and week 6. Low levels of normalized T-cell clonal expansion were also seen in some patients who did not respond.

The sample consisted of CD4+ or CD8+ T cells sorted from blood, taken in a trial of the OX40 agonist ivuxolimab. The chain is encoded by TRBV2 joined to TRBJ2-2; 7 middle bases align to TRBD2. This receptor was obtained from an adult with an advanced solid tumor such as melanoma, head and neck, liver or kidney cancer. The encoded CDR3 is CASGASGNTGELFF. The DNA sequence follows: TGTGCCAGCGGGGCTAGCGGGAACACCGGGGAGCTGTTTTTT. Reference TRBV2 and TRBJ2-2 proteins supply the regions before and after the CDR3; the full variable domain is: EPEVTQTPSHQVTQMGQEVILRCVPISNHLYFYWYRQILGQKVEFLVSFYNNEISEKSEIFDDQFSVERPDGSNFTLKIRSTKLEDSAMYFCASGASGNTGELFFGEGSRLTVL.